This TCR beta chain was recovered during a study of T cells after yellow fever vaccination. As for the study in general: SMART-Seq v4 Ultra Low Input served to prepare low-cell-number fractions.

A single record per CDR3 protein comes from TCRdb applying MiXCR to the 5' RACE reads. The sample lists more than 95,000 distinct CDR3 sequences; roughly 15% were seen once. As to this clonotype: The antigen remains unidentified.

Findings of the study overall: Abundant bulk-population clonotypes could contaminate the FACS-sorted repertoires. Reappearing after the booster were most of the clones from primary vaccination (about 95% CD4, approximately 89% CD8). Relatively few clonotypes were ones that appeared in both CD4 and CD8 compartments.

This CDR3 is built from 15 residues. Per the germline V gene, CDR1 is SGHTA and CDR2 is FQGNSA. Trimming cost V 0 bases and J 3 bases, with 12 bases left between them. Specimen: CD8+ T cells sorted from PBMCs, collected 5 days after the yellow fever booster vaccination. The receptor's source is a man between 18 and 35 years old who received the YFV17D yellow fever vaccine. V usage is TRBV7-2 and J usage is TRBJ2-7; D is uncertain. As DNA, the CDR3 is TGTGCCAGCAGCTTAGCGGGCGTTGTGGGCTACGAGCAGTACTTC. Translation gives CASSLAGVVGYEQYF.